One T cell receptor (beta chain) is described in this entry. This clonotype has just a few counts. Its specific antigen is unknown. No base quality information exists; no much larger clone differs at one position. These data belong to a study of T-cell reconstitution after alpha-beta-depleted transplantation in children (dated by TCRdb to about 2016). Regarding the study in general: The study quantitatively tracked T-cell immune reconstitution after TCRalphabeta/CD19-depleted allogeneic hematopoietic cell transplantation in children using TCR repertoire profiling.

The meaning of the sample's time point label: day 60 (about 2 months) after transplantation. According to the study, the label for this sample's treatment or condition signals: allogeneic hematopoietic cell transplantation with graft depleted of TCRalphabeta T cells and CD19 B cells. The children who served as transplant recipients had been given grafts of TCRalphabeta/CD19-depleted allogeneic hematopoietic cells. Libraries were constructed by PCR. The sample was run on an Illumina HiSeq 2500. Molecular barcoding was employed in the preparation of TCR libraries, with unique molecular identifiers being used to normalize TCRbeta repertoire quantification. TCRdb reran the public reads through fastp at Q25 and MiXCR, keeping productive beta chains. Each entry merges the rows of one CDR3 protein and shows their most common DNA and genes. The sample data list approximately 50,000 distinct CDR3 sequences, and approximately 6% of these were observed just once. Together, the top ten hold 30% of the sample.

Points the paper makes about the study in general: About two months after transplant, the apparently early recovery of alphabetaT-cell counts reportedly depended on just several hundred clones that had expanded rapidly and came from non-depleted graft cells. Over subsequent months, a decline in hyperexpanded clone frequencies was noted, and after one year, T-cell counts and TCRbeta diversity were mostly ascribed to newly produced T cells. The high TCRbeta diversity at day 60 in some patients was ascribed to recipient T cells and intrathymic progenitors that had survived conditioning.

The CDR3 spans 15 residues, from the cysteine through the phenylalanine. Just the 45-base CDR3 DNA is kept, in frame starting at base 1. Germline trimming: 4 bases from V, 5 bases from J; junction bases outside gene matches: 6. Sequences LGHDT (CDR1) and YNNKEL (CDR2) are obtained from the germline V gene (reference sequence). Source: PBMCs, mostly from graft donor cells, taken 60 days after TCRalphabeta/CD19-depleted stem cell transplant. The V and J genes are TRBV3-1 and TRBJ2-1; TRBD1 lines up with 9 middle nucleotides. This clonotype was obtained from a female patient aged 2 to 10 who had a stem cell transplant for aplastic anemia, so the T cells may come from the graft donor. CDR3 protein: CASSPRDRVDNEQFF. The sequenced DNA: TGTGCCAGCAGCCCGAGGGACAGGGTGGACAATGAGCAGTTCTTC.